This is a list of T cell receptor beta chains from one sample in a study of blood T cell repertoires in COVID-19. Clones were read by immunoSEQ multiplex PCR, and TCRdb kept only the in-frame ones, dropping some. This table holds roughly 480,000 clones, roughly nine tenths found once. Sequencing was performed on peripheral blood. The receptors were sampled from a man younger than 30 with COVID-19, enrolled during active disease. Each CDR3 is given with its conserved first and last residue.

v_gene | len | CDR3aa
TRBV11-2 | 17 | CASSLDLRESGANVLTF
TRBV19 | 18 | CASSIGDLTGGRPGGYTF
TRBV4-1 | 13 | CASSQLHGETQYF
TRBV24-1 | 14 | CATSDPGSGETQYF
TRBV5-1 | 13 | CASRLGGLAEAFF
TRBV5-6 | 15 | CASSFSSRGGYGYTF
TRBV5-1 | 15 | CASTGTGVNNSPLHF
TRBV7-6 | 15 | CASSSGLAGYNEQFF
TRBV7-3 | 13 | CASSSSGGETQYF
TRBV11-3 | 16 | CASSLASGSSYNEQFF
TRBV7-2 | 16 | CASSLVSGLAGNEQFF
TRBV18 | 14 | CASSGGAGTDTQYF
TRBV11-3 | 18 | CASSSKGTLGQGFLEQYF
TRBV7-9 | 15 | CASSFGTGVKQPQHF
TRBV29-1 | 15 | CSVPGAELRPDTQYF
TRBV9 | 16 | CASSARQGPPPGELFF
TRBV18 | 13 | CASSPVRGETQYF
TRBV19 | 19 | CASSIILAGVIPGTDTQYF
TRBV6-6 | 15 | CASSYPTGTSTEAFF
TRBV6-6 | 20 | CASSSPQGRSPISGANVLTF
TRBV7-9 | 12 | CASQGAANVLTF
TRBV6-1 | 14 | CASSELPSSYEQYF